This TCR beta chain was recovered during a study of T-cell memory formation after mild COVID-19. CDR1 and CDR2 (germline): DFQATT, SNEGSKA (reference sequence). This CDR3 has 16 residues. With 2 bases clipped from V and 1 base from J, the junction kept 7 bases outside the gene matches. MiXCR, run by TCRdb on the 5' RACE reads, gives a single entry per CDR3 protein. The data contain 150,000 to 200,000 distinct CDR3 sequences, 20% to 25% of them seen just once; the ten biggest clones take up 23%. The sample was PBMCs or a T cell subset sorted from them (not recorded which). This clonotype originated in an adult woman who had mild COVID-19 (a few samples of this study predate the infection). Cell type and time point are not known. This chain joins TRBV20-1 and TRBJ2-3, with TRBD2 identical over 9 bases. CDR3 sequence (DNA): TGCAGTGCTAGACCCCCGGGCGGGGGGGGCACAGATACGCAGTATTTT. Encoded protein: CSARPPGGGGTDTQYF.